The 2 T cell receptor beta chains given below trace back to one sample, sequenced in a study of cytomegalovirus exposure and HLA in healthy donors. The PCR used 60 Vbeta and 13 Jbeta primers. Sequenced by immunoSEQ multiplex PCR; TCRdb stores in-frame clones only, minus some. The sample comprises 150,000 to 200,000 clones, around 77% of which are singletons, and approximately 2.2% rests with the top ten. The sample consisted of PBMCs. The source of these receptors is a woman aged 25 to 39 in good health and CMV-seropositive.

The rearrangement joins TRBV9 to TRBJ2-7; 7 nucleotides match TRBD2. Germline V lookup: CDR1 SGDLS, CDR2 YYNGEE. Germline trimming cut 0 bases from V and 4 bases from J; bases unmatched to any gene: 4. This CDR3 has 14 amino acids. The CDR3 here is CASSVGEGRYEQYF. CDR3 DNA: TGTGCCAGCAGCGTAGGGGAGGGGCGGTACGAGCAGTACTTC.

The chain joins TRBV6-5 to TRBJ1-6; D possibly corresponds to TRBD1 (6 bases). The ends were cut back, 5 bases at V and 7 bases at J, with 15 bases in the middle. The CDR3 is 15 amino acids. Germline assignment: CDR1 MNHEY and CDR2 SVGAGI. The CDR3 region is CASSRRGMMNSPLHF. CDR3 in DNA: TGTGCCAGCAGTAGAAGGGGGATGATGAATTCACCCCTCCACTTT.